One T cell receptor (beta chain) is described in this entry. V trimming: 5 bases; J trimming: 4 bases; junction bases outside the gene matches: 8. The germline V gene encodes CDR1 MNHNS and CDR2 SASEGT. The CDR3 totals 15 residues. This entry comes from a study of blood T cell repertoires in COVID-19. Whole-study context: Specimens from acute and convalescent COVID-19 originated in the United States, Italy and Spain.

This table comes from immunoSEQ multiplex PCR, and its TCRdb copy is limited to in-frame clones, with some not included. The data show roughly 160,000 clones, approximately 91% seen once. The source of this sequence is a man aged 18 to 35 with COVID-19, enrolled during active disease. The chain recombines TRBV6-1 with TRBJ2-5; 9 bases are shared with TRBD1. Sequencing was carried out using peripheral blood. The CDR3 DNA is TGTGCCAGCAGTTTTAACAGGGGGCTGGGAGAGACCCAGTACTTC. Translating it yields CASSFNRGLGETQYF.